This T cell receptor beta chain came from a study of vaccination and CD4 T cells after COVID-19. Study-wide findings and caveats: In convalescent patients, a median roughly 90% of post-vaccine SARS-CoV-2-reactive clones appeared only after vaccination.

Treatment reported: roughly nine-day PBMC culture with coronavirus spike peptide pools or control peptides (ViraFEST assay). A half-volume replacement of the medium with fresh IL-2 medium was performed on days 3 and 7. Oncomine TCR Beta short-read sequencing was applied to DNA from cultured CD4+ T cells. In TCRdb, the PCR reads were re-called with MiXCR into one record per CDR3 protein. The data hold about 11,000 distinct CDR3 sequences, with around 77% observed a single time. Trimming removed 3 bases at V and 4 bases at J, with 15 bases between. Germline assignment: CDR1 MNHEY and CDR2 SVGAGI. The CDR3 covers 15 residues. Remarks on this clonotype: As yet, its antigen is unknown.

This TCR was recovered from a human donor who had recovered from COVID-19. Sequencing was performed on CD4+ T cells from blood, cultured in vitro. This sequence joins TRBV6-5 and TRBJ1-2, with TRBD1 as a possible D gene (6 bases). The CDR3 region has the DNA TGTGCCAGCAGTTATCATCCGGGGGCTGGCTATGGCTACACCTTC. This sequence encodes CASSYHPGAGYGYTF.